This T cell receptor beta chain came from a study of cytomegalovirus exposure and HLA in healthy donors. Study results and caveats: Previous analysis showed most TCR beta V segments were productive about 87% or about 30% of the time. A missense DCLRE1C variant was associated with V- and J-gene trimming of TCR beta chains in a later analysis, and an independent cohort replicated the association.

Comments on this clone: Its antigen remains unidentified.

Every donor was a healthy person donating bone marrow. In the PCR, 60 Vbeta and 13 Jbeta primers were used. Some clones are missing from TCRdb's copy, which holds only in-frame ones; the method was immunoSEQ multiplex PCR. Of about 97,000 clones listed, roughly four fifths are singletons. The TCR originated in a man aged 40-49 years in good health and CMV-seronegative. Input material: PBMCs.

CDR3 in DNA: TGTGCCAGTAGTAACGGGGACAGGGGGTTGGCCCAGTACTTC. It codes for CASSNGDRGLAQYF. This chain connects TRBV19 to TRBJ2-5; 11 positions agree with TRBD1. Germline V gene lookup returns CDR1 LNHDA and CDR2 SQIVND (reference sequence). Unmatched junction bases numbered 7, after V lost 4 bases and J lost 9 bases. This CDR3 comprises 14 residues.